What follows are 15 T cell receptor beta chains derived from one specimen sequenced in a study of shared clonotypes between healthy human individuals (dated by TCRdb to the early 2020s). The library was obtained by the immunoSEQ multiplex PCR assay. TCRdb carries this immuneACCESS record with in-frame sequences only. Its versions omit some clonotypes, under half of them owing to an unresolved V gene in the studies checked, with the rest unexplained. In this sample the table shows around 750,000 clones, roughly 70% of which occur a single time. Roughly 1.7% of the sample rests with the top ten. Material for sequencing was memory CD4+ T cells sorted from blood. In light of the paper, this sample's cell subset or site label describes: CD45RA-negative fraction. All receptors derive from a woman aged 25 to 39 in good health.

V gene TRBV29-1 combines with J gene TRBJ2-3; TRBD2 aligns across 14 bases. The CDR3 extends over 14 amino acids. Germline V gene data show CDR1 as SQVTM and CDR2 as ANQGSEA. Trimming cost V 5 bases and J 5 bases; bases outside gene matches: 3. As DNA, the CDR3 is TGCAGCGTTCGGGGACTAGCGGGAGTAGATACGCAGTATTTT. Protein sequence: CSVRGLAGVDTQYF.

The rearrangement joins TRBV6-6 to TRBJ2-5; D is possibly TRBD2 (6 bases). Germline V gene sequence: CDR1 MNHNY, CDR2 SVGAGI (reference sequence). V shed 5 bases and J shed 0 bases, with 13 bases lying between them. This CDR3 spans 15 amino acids. CDR3 sequence reads: CASSALGLNQETQYF. In DNA form, the CDR3 reads TGTGCCAGCAGTGCCTTGGGACTGAACCAAGAGACCCAGTACTTC.

About this clone itself: Other DNA sequences in the sample encode the same CDR3. The chain joins TRBV2 to TRBJ1-5, with D hard to call. The CDR3 is 13 residues long. The germline V and J ends were trimmed by 4 bases and 4 bases, with 8 bases remaining between them. Germline V CDR1 and CDR2: SNHLY, FYNNEI. DNA for the CDR3: TGTGCCAGCAGTGGACGGCTTAATCAGCCCCAGCATTTT. The encoded protein is CASSGRLNQPQHF.

As regards this clone: This may stem from a read error, because a much larger clone lies one nucleotide away. The genes are TRBV11-2 and TRBJ2-3; D uncertain. The V end was cut by 6 bases, the J end by 3 bases, with 4 bases between. The germline gives CDR1 SGHAT, CDR2 FQNNGV. This CDR3 contains 11 residues. CDR3 loop: CASSYTDTQYF. The DNA for the CDR3 is TGTGCCAGCAGTTATACAGATACGCAGTATTTT.

Comment on this clone: Other DNA sequences in this specimen translate into the identical CDR3. The chain combines TRBV18 with TRBJ1-4; TRBD1 matches 10 bases. V shed 3 bases, J shed 7 bases, and the junction held 2 bases outside the gene matches. CDR1 KGHSH and CDR2 LQKENI come from the germline V gene. The CDR3 covers 14 residues. CDR3 nucleotides: TGTGCCAGCTCACCGGGACAGGGGACTGAAAAACTGTTTTTT. Translated, it gives CASSPGQGTEKLFF. Combining the CDR3 with reference TRBV18 and TRBJ1-4 gives the whole variable domain NAGVMQNPRHLVRRRGQEARLRCSPMKGHSHVYWYRQLPEEGLKFMVYLQKENIIDESGMPKERFSAEFPKEGPSILRIQQVVRGDSAAYFCASSPGQGTEKLFFGSGTQLSVL.

The rearrangement joins TRBV4-2 to TRBJ2-6; 7 bases fit TRBD2. V lost 0 bases, J lost 0 bases, and 2 bases stayed unmatched. The germline CDR1 and CDR2 sequences are LGHNA and YNFKEQ. CDR3 length: 17 residues. Written as DNA, the CDR3 is TGTGCCAGCAGCCAAGAGGGAGGGGCCTCTGGGGCCAACGTCCTGACTTTC. Encoded protein: CASSQEGGASGANVLTF.

The V gene is TRBV10-2, the J gene TRBJ1-1; possibly TRBD1 for D (5 bases). CDR3 length: 13 residues. The germline V gene has CDR1 WSHSY and CDR2 SAAADI. V was trimmed by 8 bases and J by 4 bases, leaving 14 bases between them. The CDR3 DNA sequence: TGCGCCAGCGGCCTAGATGGGGGCACTGAAGCTTTCTTT. Protein sequence: CASGLDGGTEAFF.

With regard to this clone: This CDR3 is also generated by other DNA sequences in the sample. The V and J genes are TRBV19 and TRBJ2-5; 9 bases match TRBD2. The junction had 2 bases not matched to a gene; V was cut back by 5 bases and J by 4 bases. Looked up from germline, CDR1 is LNHDA and CDR2 is SQIVND (reference sequence). CDR3 length equals 13 residues. DNA of the CDR3: TGTGCCAGTAGTGGACTAGCGTCAGAGACCCAGTACTTC. It specifies CASSGLASETQYF.

The chain employs TRBV28 and TRBJ2-5, with no clear D. Per germline, CDR1 MDHEN and CDR2 SYDVKM. The CDR3 runs to 11 residues. V was cut by 3 bases and J by 4 bases, with 3 bases left in between. As DNA, the CDR3 is TGTGCCAGCAGTTTCGGAGAGACCCAGTACTTC. Translating gives CASSFGETQYF.

The chain recombines TRBV2 with TRBJ2-1, with 7 bases lining up with TRBD1. The CDR3 consists of 13 residues. Germline trimming cut 1 base from V and 9 bases from J; bases unmatched to any gene: 3. Germline V CDR1 and CDR2: SNHLY, FYNNEI. The CDR3 region has the DNA TGTGCCAGCAGTGAAGGGCAGGGGGTTGAGCAGTTCTTC. This gives the protein CASSEGQGVEQFF.

This sequence joins TRBV7-8 and TRBJ1-1; D possibly corresponds to TRBD1 (5 bases). The CDR3 has 15 residues. V dropped 1 base and J dropped 0 bases, with 9 bases sitting between them. Germline assignment: CDR1 SGHVS and CDR2 FQNEAQ. This chain's CDR3 is CASSLVGVMNTEAFF. DNA for the CDR3: TGTGCCAGCAGCTTAGTGGGGGTTATGAACACTGAAGCTTTCTTT.

The chain has TRBV6-5 and TRBJ1-5; D not resolved. Per the germline V gene, CDR1 is MNHEY and CDR2 is SVGAGI. The CDR3 is 13 amino acids. V lost 0 bases and J lost 9, with 9 bases in between. In nucleotides, the CDR3 is TGTGCCAGCAGTTACTCGCGGGGTCTGCCCCAGCATTTT. Translated, it gives CASSYSRGLPQHF.

In this sample, this clone turned up once. V usage is TRBV28 and J usage is TRBJ2-2; D gene uncertain. Germline loops: CDR1 MDHEN, CDR2 SYDVKM. The CDR3 extends over 13 amino acids. V dropped 8 bases and J dropped 0 bases, with 7 bases sitting between them. The CDR3 reads CASQATNTGELFF. CDR3 bases: TGTGCCAGCCAAGCTACGAACACCGGGGAGCTGTTTTTT. Complete variable domain (other parts from reference TRBV28 and TRBJ2-2): DVKVTQSSRYLVKRTGEKVFLECVQDMDHENMFWYRQDPGLGLRLIYFSYDVKMKEKGDIPEGYSVSREKKERFSLILESASTNQTSMYLCASQATNTGELFFGEGSRLTVL.

Comments on this clone: This CDR3 is also generated by other DNA sequences in the sample. This chain uses TRBV19 with TRBJ1-5; 7 bases align to TRBD1. V trimming: 0 bases; J trimming: 0 bases; junction bases outside the gene matches: 5. Germline values: CDR1 LNHDA, CDR2 SQIVND (reference sequence). The CDR3 is 17 residues long. CDR3 in amino acids: CASSIDRTGYSNQPQHF. The CDR3 nucleotides are TGTGCCAGTAGTATAGACAGGACAGGTTATAGCAATCAGCCCCAGCATTTT.

This chain connects TRBV6-1 to TRBJ1-2; no firm D call. This CDR3 has 13 amino acids. Trimming took off 6 bases at V and 5 bases at J, with 13 bases between the two ends. Germline V gene data show CDR1 as MNHNS and CDR2 as SASEGT. In DNA, the CDR3 is TGTGCCAGCAGCTCCGACGGGCGTTATGGCTACACCTTC. Translating it yields CASSSDGRYGYTF.